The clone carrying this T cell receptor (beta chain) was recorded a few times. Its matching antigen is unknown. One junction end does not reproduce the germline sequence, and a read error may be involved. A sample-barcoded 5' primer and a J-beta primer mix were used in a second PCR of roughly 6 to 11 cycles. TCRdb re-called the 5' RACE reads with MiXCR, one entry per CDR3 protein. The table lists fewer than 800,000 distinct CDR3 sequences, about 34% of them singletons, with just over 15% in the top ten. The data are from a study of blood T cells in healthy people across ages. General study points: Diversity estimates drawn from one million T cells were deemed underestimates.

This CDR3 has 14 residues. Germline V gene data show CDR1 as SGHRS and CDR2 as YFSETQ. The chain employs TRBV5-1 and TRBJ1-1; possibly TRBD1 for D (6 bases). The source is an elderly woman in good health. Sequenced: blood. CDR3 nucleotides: TGTGCCAGCAGTTTCGAGGGGGTGAACACTGAAGCTTTCTTT. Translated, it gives CASSFEGVNTEAFF. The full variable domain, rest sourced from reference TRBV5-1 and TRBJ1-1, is KAGVTQTPRYLIKTRGQQVTLSCSPISGHRSVSWYQQTPGQGLQFLFEYFSETQRNKGNFPGRFSGRQFSNSRSEMNVSTLELGDSALYLCASSFEGVNTEAFFGQGTRLTVV.